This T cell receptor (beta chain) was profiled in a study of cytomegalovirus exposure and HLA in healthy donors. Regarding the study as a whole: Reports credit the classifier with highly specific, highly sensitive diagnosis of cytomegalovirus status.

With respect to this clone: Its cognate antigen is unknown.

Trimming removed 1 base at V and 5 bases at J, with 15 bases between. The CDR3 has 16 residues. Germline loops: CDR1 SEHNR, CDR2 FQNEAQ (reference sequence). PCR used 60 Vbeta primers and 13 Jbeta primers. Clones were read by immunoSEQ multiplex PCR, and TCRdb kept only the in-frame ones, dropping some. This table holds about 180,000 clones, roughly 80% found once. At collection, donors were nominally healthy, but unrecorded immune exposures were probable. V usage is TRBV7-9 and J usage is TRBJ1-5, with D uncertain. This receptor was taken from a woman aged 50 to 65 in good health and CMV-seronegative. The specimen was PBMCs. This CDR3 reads CASSLGSAGGDQPQHF. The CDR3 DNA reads TGTGCCAGCAGCTTAGGTTCTGCGGGCGGGGATCAGCCCCAGCATTTT.